This T cell receptor beta chain came from a study of blood T cell repertoires in COVID-19. Measured with immunoSEQ multiplex PCR; TCRdb has only the in-frame clones, and not every one. The sample shows about 240,000 clones, approximately 90% of them seen only once. CDR1 LNHDA and CDR2 SQIVND come from the germline V gene (reference sequence). The CDR3 is 16 amino acids. Between the trimmed V and J ends, which lost 7 bases and 4 bases, there was a span of 20 bases. This sequence was found in a woman aged 30 to 39 who had recovered from COVID-19. The chain has TRBV19 and TRBJ1-5; no clear D gene. Sequencing was done on a sample of PBMCs or T cells enriched from blood (not recorded which). The CDR3 loop reads CASKLVGENRNQPQHF. Written as DNA, the CDR3 is TGTGCCAGTAAACTAGTTGGAGAGAACCGAAATCAGCCCCAGCATTTT.